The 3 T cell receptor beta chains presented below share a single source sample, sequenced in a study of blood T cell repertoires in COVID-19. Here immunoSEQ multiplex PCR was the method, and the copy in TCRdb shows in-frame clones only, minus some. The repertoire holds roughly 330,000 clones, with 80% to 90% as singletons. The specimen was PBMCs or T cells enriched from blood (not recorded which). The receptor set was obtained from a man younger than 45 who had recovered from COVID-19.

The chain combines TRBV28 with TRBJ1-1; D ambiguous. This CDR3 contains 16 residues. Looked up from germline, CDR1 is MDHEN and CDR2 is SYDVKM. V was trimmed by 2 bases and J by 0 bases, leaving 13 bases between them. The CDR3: CASSLRTGTMNTEAFF. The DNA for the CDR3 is TGTGCCAGCAGTTTACGGACGGGAACGATGAACACTGAAGCTTTCTTT.

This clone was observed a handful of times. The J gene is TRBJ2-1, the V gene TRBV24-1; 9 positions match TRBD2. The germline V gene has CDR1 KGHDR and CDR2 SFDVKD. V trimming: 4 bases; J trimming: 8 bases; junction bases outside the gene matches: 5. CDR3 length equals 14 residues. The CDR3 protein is CATSDKGGRDEQFF. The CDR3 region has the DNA TGTGCCACCAGTGACAAGGGCGGGAGGGATGAGCAGTTCTTC.

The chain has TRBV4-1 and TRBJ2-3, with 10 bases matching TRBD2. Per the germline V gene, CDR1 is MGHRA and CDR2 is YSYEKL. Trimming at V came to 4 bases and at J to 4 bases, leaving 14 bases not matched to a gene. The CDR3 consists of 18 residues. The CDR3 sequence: CASSRDIPSGGRADTQYF. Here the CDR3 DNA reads TGCGCCAGCAGCCGAGACATCCCTAGCGGGGGTCGGGCAGATACGCAGTATTTT.